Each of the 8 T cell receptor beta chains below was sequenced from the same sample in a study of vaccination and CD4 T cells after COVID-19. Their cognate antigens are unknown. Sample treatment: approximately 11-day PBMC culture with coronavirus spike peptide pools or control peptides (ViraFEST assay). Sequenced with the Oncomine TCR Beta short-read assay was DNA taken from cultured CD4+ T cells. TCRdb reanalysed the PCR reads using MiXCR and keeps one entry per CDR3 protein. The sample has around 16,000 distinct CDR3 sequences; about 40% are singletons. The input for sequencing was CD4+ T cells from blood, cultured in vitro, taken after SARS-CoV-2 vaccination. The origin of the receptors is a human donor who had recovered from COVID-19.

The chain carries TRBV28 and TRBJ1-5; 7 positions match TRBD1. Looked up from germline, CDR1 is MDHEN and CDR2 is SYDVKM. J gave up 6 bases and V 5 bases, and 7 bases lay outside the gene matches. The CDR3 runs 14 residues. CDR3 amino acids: CASSPDRDGQPQHF. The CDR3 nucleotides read TGTGCCAGCAGTCCCGACAGGGATGGTCAGCCCCAGCATTTT.

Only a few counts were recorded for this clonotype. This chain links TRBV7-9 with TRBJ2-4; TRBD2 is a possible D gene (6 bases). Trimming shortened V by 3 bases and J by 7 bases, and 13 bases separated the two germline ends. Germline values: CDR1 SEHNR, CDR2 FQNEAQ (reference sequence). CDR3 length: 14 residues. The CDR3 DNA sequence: TGTGCCAGCAGCTTGGCGGGGCGAGGGAACATTCAGTACTTC. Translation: CASSLAGRGNIQYF. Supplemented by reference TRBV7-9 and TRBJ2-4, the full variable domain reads DTGVSQNPRHKITKRGQNVTFRCDPISEHNRLYWYRQTLGQGPEFLTYFQNEAQLEKSRLLSDRFSAERPKGSFSTLEIQRTEQGDSAMYLCASSLAGRGNIQYFGAGTRLSVL.

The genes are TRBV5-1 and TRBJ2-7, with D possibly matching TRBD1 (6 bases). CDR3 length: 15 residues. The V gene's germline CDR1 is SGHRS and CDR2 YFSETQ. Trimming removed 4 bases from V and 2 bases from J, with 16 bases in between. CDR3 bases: TGCGCCAGCAGCCCGCGACAGGCCAAAGCCTACGAGCAGTACTTC. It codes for CASSPRQAKAYEQYF.

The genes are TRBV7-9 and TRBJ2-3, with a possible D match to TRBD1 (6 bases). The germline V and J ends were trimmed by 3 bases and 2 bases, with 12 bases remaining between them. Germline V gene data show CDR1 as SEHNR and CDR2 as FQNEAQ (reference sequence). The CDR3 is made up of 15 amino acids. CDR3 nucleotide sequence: TGTGCCAGCAGCTTGAGGGACACAGACACAGATACGCAGTATTTT. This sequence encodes CASSLRDTDTDTQYF.

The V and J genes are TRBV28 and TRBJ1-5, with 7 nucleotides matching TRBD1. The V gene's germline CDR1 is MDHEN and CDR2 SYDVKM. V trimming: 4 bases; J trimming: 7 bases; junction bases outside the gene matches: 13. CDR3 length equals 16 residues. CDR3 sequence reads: CASSSLLQGGGQPQHF. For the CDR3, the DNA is TGTGCCAGCAGTTCCCTCCTCCAGGGGGGTGGGCAGCCCCAGCATTTT.

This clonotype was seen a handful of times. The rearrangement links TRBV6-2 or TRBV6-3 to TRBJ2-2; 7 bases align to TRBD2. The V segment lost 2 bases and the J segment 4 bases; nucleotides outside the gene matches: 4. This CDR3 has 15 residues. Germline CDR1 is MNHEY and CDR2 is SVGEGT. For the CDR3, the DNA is TGTGCCAGCAGTTACGGGGGGGACTTCACCGGGGAGCTGTTTTTT. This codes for CASSYGGDFTGELFF.

The CDR3 DNA reads TGTGCCAGCAGTGAAGCGGGGACCCCCCTTCCGGACAATGAGCAGTTCTTC. Residues: CASSEAGTPLPDNEQFF. The rearrangement uses TRBV6-1 and TRBJ2-1, with D perhaps being TRBD1 or TRBD2 (5 bases each). The CDR3 has 17 residues. V lost 0 bases to trimming and J lost 5 bases, with 17 bases between them. The V gene's germline CDR1 is MNHNS and CDR2 SASEGT.

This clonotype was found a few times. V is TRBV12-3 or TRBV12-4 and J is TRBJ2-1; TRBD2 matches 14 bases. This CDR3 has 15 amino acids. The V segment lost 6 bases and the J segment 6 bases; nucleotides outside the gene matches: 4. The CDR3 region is CASSPGLAGVNEQFF. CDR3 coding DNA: TGTGCCAGCAGCCCGGGACTAGCGGGAGTCAATGAGCAGTTCTTC.